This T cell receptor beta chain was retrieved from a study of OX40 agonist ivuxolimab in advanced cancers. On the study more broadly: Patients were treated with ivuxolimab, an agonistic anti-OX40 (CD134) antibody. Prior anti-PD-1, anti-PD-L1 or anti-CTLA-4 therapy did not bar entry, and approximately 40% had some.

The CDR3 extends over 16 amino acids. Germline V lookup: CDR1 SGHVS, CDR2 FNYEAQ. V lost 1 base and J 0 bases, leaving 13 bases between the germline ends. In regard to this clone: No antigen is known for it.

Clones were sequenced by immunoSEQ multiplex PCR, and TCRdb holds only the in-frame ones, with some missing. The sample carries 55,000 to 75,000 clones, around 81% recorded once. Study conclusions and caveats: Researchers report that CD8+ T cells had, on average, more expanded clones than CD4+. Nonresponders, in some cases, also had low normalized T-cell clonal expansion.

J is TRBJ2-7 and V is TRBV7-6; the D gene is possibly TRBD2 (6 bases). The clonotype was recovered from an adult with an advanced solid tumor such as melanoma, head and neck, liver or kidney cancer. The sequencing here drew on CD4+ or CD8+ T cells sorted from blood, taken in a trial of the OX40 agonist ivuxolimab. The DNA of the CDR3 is TGTGCCAGCAGCTTAGTGGGAGGCGATGGCTCCTACGAGCAGTACTTC. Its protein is CASSLVGGDGSYEQYF. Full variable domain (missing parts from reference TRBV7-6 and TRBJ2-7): GAGVSQSPRYKVTKRGQDVALRCDPISGHVSLYWYRQALGQGPEFLTYFNYEAQQDKSGLPNDRFSAERPEGSISTLTIQRTEQRDSAMYRCASSLVGGDGSYEQYFGPGTRLTVT.